This T cell receptor beta chain was found in a study of shared clonotypes between healthy human individuals. V was clipped by 6 bases and J by 3 bases, with 5 bases between them. CDR3 length: 11 residues. Germline V CDR1 and CDR2: DFQATT, SNEGSKA (reference sequence). This clone was seen once. The target antigen is unknown. The same CDR3 can be traced to other DNA sequences in this sample. Study conclusions and caveats: In contrast to clonotypes shared by all four donors, non-shared clonotypes had lower generation probabilities.

Clones were read by immunoSEQ multiplex PCR, and TCRdb kept only the in-frame ones, dropping some. The repertoire consists of over a million clones, with around 74% occurring once and the leading ten covering approximately 1.5%. The receptor's source is a man aged 18-30 years in good health. V is TRBV20-1 and J is TRBJ2-2, with D possibly being TRBD2 (5 bases). The specimen was memory CD4+ T cells sorted from blood. Sample subset: CD45RA-negative fraction. As DNA, the CDR3 is TGCAGTGCGGAGGACACCGGGGAGCTGTTTTTT. It translates to CSAEDTGELFF.